A selection of T cell receptor beta chains follows, all from one sample in a study of T cell repertoires in cytomegalovirus infection. These TCRs' antigens remain unknown. TCRdb called the reads again in MiXCR, with one record for every CDR3 protein. The sample shows 680,000 or so distinct CDR3 sequences, 33% of them seen only once. Material: cultured PBMCs, obtained from culture after CMV antigen stimulation. The source of these receptors is a human donor in good health (CMV status not recorded). Some clones in this sample may be carry-over from other donors' samples. Each CDR3 is given with its conserved first and last residue. A D gene is named only where the DNA matches it firmly. Expanded clones are given a class, and other clones once, few, many or no size at all.

size | J | V | D | CDR3 | DNA
- | TRBJ2-7 | TRBV6-5 | TRBD1 | CASRTTGVPYEQYF | TGTGCCAGCAGGACGACAGGGGTACCCTACGAGCAGTACTTC
- | TRBJ1-4 | TRBV7-2 | TRBD1 | CASRSGTGDEKLFF | TGTGCCAGCAGGTCGGGAACAGGGGATGAAAAACTGTTTTTT
- | TRBJ2-5 | TRBV10-3 | TRBD1 | CAIGQGAEETQYF | TGTGCCATAGGACAGGGGGCTGAGGAGACCCAGTACTTC
few | TRBJ2-5 | TRBV5-1 | TRBD2 | CASSLAGGKQETQYF | TGCGCCAGCAGCTTAGCGGGAGGGAAGCAAGAGACCCAGTACTTC
- | TRBJ1-2 | TRBV20-1 | - | CSATRFTPNYGYTF | TGCAGTGCTACCCGCTTTACCCCTAACTATGGCTACACCTTC
few | TRBJ2-7 | TRBV4-1 | TRBD2 | CASSPGLAGVVAYEQYF | TGCGCCAGCAGCCCTGGACTAGCGGGAGTAGTCGCGTACGAGCAGTACTTC
- | TRBJ2-1 | TRBV12-3/TRBV12-4 | - | CASSSRAQHREQFF | TGTGCCAGCAGTTCCCGGGCTCAACATAGGGAGCAGTTCTTC
few | TRBJ1-5 | TRBV19 | - | CASSGAEDVPQHF | TGTGCCAGTAGCGGGGCCGAGGACGTGCCCCAGCATTTT
few | TRBJ1-2 | TRBV7-6 | - | CASSGANGYTF | TGTGCCAGTTCGGGGGCAAATGGCTACACCTTC
few | TRBJ2-3 | TRBV12-3/TRBV12-4 | - | CASSFIGLSRGDTQYF | TGTGCCAGCAGTTTTATAGGGCTTAGTAGAGGAGATACGCAGTATTTT
- | TRBJ2-7 | TRBV6-8 | TRBD1 | CASSYSDRTLDEQYF | TGTGCCAGCAGTTACTCGGACAGGACTCTGGACGAGCAGTACTTC
- | TRBJ1-1 | TRBV7-9 | - | CASSSTSTEAFF | TGTGCCAGCAGCTCCACCTCCACTGAAGCTTTCTTT
many | TRBJ2-7 | TRBV7-2 | - | CASSLAQRRGRHEQYF | TGTGCCAGCAGCTTAGCTCAGCGGAGAGGGCGCCACGAGCAGTACTTC
- | TRBJ2-2 | TRBV27 | TRBD2 | CATTPVGGAGELFF | TGTGCCACTACCCCCGTGGGAGGGGCCGGGGAGCTGTTTTTT
few | TRBJ1-1 | TRBV4-1 | TRBD1 | CASSQSNRGRNTEAFF | TGCGCCAGCAGCCAATCCAACAGGGGGAGGAACACTGAAGCTTTCTTT
few | TRBJ2-1 | TRBV10-3 | - | CAISERGYEQFF | TGTGCCATCAGTGAGCGAGGGTATGAGCAGTTCTTC
- | TRBJ2-3 | TRBV11-1 | - | CASSLVWGRGDTQYF | TGTGCCAGCAGCTTAGTGTGGGGTCGAGGAGATACGCAGTATTTT
once | TRBJ2-3 | TRBV6-5 | - | CASSYTSRSGADTQYF | TGTGCCAGCAGTTACACTTCCCGGAGTGGAGCAGATACGCAGTATTTT
- | TRBJ2-1 | TRBV25-1 | - | CASLPDREGVRQFF | TGTGCCAGCCTACCGGACAGGGAGGGTGTAAGGCAGTTCTTC
- | TRBJ2-3 | TRBV20-1 | - | CSANKGDVADTQYF | TGCAGTGCTAATAAAGGTGATGTGGCAGATACGCAGTATTTT
- | TRBJ2-7 | TRBV12-3/TRBV12-4 | TRBD1 | CASSLRDSHSYEQYF | TGTGCCAGCAGTTTAAGGGACAGCCACTCCTACGAGCAGTACTTC
- | TRBJ2-4 | TRBV6-2/TRBV6-3 | - | CATSAKNIQYF | TGTGCCACCTCAGCCAAAAACATTCAGTACTTC
few | TRBJ2-3 | TRBV5-8 | - | CASSSTGAWVSTDTQYF | TGTGCCAGCAGCTCCACCGGGGCCTGGGTGAGCACAGATACGCAGTATTTT
few | TRBJ2-5 | TRBV27 | - | CASSKQVDETQYF | TGTGCCAGCAGTAAACAGGTAGATGAGACCCAGTACTTC
few | TRBJ1-6 | TRBV6-1 | - | CASSEDGQAYNSPLHF | TGTGCCAGCAGTGAAGACGGGCAGGCCTATAATTCACCCCTCCACTTT
few | TRBJ2-6 | TRBV19 | - | CASSTHSSSGANVLTF | TGTGCCAGTAGTACTCATAGTTCATCTGGGGCCAACGTCCTGACTTTC